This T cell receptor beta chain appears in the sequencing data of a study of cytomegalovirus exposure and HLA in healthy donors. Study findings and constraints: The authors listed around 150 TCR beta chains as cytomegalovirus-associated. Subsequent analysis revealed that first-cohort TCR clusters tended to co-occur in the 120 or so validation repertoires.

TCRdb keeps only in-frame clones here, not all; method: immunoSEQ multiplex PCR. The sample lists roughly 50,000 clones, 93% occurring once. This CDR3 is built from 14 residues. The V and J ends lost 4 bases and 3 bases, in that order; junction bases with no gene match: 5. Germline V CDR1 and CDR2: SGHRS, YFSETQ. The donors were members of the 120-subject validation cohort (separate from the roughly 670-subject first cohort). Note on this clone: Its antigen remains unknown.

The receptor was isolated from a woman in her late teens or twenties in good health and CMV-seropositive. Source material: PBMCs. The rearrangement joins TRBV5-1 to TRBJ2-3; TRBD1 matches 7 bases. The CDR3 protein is CASSVIRGTDTQYF. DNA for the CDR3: TGCGCCAGCAGCGTGATCAGGGGGACAGATACGCAGTATTTT. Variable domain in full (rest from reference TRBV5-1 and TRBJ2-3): KAGVTQTPRYLIKTRGQQVTLSCSPISGHRSVSWYQQTPGQGLQFLFEYFSETQRNKGNFPGRFSGRQFSNSRSEMNVSTLELGDSALYLCASSVIRGTDTQYFGPGTRLTVL.